The T cell receptor (beta chain) under discussion was sequenced for a study of beta chain features in type 1 diabetes. CD4+ cells of the naive, central memory, regulatory and stem cell-like memory types were sorted via CD45RO/CCR7/CD25/CD127/CD95/CD27. Concerning this clone itself: Its specificity is not known.

The germline gives CDR1 SGHAT, CDR2 FQNNGV. V lost 1 base, J lost 1 base, and 7 bases lay in between. This CDR3 comprises 14 residues. Whole-study findings and limits: For cells with high TCR expression, cDNA sequencing could yield over-representation. Any HLA effect on TCRB rearrangement was left unresolved by small sub-analyses.

The entirety of the isolated RNA underwent reverse transcription, so expressed TCRB transcripts were sequenced. Sequencing was performed with immunoSEQ multiplex PCR; in TCRdb, only in-frame clones are kept and a portion is missing. Seen here are about 930,000 clones, 15% to 20% observed once, and the top ten hold 0.023%. Material for sequencing was naive CD4+ T cells from blood. The chain is built from TRBV11-2 and TRBJ1-1; D remains ambiguous. This TCR was recovered from a woman under 30 in good health. The CDR3 nucleotides are TGTGCCAGCAGCTTAGTCCCGCAGAACACTGAAGCTTTCTTT. It encodes CASSLVPQNTEAFF. Looking up the rest from reference TRBV11-2 and TRBJ1-1 gives the full variable domain: EAGVAQSPRYKIIEKRQSVAFWCNPISGHATLYWYQQILGQGPKLLIQFQNNGVVDDSQLPKDRFSAERLKGVDSTLKIQPAKLEDSAVYLCASSLVPQNTEAFFGQGTRLTVV.